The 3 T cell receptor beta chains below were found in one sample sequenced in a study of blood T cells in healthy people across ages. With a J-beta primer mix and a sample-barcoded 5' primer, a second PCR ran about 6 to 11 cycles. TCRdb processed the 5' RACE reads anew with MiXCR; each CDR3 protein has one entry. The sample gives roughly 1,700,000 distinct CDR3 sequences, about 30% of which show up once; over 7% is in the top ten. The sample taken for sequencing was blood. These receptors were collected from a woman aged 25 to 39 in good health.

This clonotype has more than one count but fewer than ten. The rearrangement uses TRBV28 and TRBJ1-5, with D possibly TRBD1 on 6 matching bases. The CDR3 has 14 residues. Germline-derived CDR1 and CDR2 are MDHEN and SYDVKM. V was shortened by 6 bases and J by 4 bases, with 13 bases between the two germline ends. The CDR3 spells CASRPQGINQPQHF. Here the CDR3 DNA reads TGTGCCAGCAGGCCCCAGGGGATTAATCAGCCCCAGCATTTT.

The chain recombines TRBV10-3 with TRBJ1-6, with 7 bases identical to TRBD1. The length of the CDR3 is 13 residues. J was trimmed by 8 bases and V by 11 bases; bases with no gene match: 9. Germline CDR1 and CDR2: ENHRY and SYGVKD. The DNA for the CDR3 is TGTGCCGTCGGGGGGACAGCGGATTCACCCCTCCACTTT. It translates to CAVGGTADSPLHF.

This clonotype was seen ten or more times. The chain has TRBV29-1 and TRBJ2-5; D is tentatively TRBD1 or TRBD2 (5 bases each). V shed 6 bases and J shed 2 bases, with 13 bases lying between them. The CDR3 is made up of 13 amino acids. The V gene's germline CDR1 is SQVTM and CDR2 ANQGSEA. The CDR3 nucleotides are TGCAGCGTGCGGCAGGGAGCTCAAGAGACCCAGTACTTC. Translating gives CSVRQGAQETQYF. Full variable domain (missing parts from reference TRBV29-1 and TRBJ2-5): SAVISQKPSRDICQRGTSLTIQCQVDSQVTMMFWYRQQPGQSLTLIATANQGSEATYESGFVIDKFPISRPNLTFSTLTVSNMSPEDSSIYLCSVRQGAQETQYFGPGTRLLVL.